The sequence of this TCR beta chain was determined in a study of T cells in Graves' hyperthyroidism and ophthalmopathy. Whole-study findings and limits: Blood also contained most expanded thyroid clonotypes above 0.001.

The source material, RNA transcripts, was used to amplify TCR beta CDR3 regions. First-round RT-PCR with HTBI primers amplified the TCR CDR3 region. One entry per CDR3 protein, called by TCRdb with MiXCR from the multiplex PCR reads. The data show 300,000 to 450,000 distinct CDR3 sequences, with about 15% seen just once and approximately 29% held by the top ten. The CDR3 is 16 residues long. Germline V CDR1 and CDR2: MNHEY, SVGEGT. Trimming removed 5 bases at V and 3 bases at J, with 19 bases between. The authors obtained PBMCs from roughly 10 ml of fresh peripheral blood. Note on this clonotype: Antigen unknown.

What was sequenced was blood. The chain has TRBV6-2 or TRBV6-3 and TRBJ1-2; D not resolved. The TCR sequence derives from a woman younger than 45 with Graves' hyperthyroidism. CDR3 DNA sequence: TGTGCCAGCAGTCTTGCGCCCACCCCGATGGACTATGGCTACACCTTC. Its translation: CASSLAPTPMDYGYTF.